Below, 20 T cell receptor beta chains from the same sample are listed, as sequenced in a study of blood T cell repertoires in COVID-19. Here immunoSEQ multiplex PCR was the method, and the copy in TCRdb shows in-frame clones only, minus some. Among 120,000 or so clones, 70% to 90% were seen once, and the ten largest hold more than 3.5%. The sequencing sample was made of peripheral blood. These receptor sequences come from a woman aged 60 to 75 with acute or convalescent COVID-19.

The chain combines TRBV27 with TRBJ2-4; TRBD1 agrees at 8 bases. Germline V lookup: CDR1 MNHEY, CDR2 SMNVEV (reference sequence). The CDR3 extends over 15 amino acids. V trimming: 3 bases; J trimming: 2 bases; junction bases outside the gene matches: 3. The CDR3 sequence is CASSLTGDSKNIQYF. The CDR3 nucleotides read TGTGCCAGCAGTTTGACAGGGGACTCCAAAAACATTCAGTACTTC.

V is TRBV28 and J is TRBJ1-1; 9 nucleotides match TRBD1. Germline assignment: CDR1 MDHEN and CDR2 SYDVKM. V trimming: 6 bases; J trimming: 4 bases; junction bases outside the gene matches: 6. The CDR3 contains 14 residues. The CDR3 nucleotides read TGTGCCAGCAGGCCGCCGGGACAGGGCACTGAAGCTTTCTTT. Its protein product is CASRPPGQGTEAFF. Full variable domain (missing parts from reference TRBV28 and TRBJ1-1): DVKVTQSSRYLVKRTGEKVFLECVQDMDHENMFWYRQDPGLGLRLIYFSYDVKMKEKGDIPEGYSVSREKKERFSLILESASTNQTSMYLCASRPPGQGTEAFFGQGTRLTVV.

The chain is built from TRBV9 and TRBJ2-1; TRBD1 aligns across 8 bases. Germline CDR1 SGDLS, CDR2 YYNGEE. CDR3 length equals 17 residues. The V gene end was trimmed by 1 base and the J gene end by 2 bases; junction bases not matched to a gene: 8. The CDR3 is CASSVTGGLQTYNEQFF. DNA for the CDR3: TGTGCCAGCAGCGTAACAGGGGGTCTTCAAACCTACAATGAGCAGTTCTTC.

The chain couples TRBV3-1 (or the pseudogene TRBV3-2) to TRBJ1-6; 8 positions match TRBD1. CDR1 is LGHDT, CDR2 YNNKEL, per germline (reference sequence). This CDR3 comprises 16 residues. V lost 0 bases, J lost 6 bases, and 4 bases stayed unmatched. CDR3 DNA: TGTGCCAGCAGCCAAGATCTGACAGGGGTTAATTCACCCCTCCACTTT. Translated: CASSQDLTGVNSPLHF.

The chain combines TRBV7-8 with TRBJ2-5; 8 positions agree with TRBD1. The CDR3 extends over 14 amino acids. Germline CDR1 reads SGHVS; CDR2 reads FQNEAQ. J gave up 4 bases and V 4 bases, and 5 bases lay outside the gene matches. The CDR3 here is CASSSPGGRETQYF. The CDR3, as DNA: TGTGCCAGCAGCTCCCCAGGGGGCCGAGAGACCCAGTACTTC.

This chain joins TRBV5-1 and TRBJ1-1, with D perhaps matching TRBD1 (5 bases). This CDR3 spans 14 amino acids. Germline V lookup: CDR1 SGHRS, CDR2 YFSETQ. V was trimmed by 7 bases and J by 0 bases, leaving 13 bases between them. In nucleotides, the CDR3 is TGCGCCAGCGGGACTACTGGGCTGAACACTGAAGCTTTCTTT. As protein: CASGTTGLNTEAFF.

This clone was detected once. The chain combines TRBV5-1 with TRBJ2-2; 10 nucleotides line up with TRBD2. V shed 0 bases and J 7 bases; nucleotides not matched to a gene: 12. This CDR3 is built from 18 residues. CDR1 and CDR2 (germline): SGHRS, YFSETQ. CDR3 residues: CASSLAEASGSRVGELFF. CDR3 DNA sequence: TGCGCCAGCAGCTTGGCCGAGGCTAGCGGGAGTAGAGTCGGGGAGCTGTTTTTT. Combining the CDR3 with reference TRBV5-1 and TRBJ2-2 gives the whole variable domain KAGVTQTPRYLIKTRGQQVTLSCSPISGHRSVSWYQQTPGQGLQFLFEYFSETQRNKGNFPGRFSGRQFSNSRSEMNVSTLELGDSALYLCASSLAEASGSRVGELFFGEGSRLTVL.

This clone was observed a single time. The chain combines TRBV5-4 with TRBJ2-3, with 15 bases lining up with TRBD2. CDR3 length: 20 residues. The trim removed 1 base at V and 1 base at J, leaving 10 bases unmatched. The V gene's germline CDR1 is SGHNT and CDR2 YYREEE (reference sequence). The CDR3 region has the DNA TGTGCCAGCAGCTTGATTCGGACTAGCGGGAGGGCCGAGGGCACAGATACGCAGTATTTT. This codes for CASSLIRTSGRAEGTDTQYF.

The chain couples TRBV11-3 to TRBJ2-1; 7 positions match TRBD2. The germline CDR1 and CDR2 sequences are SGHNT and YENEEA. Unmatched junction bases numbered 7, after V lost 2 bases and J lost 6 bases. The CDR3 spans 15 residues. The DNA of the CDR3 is TGTGCCAGCAGCTTAAGCGGGAACGAGTTCAATGAGCAGTTCTTC. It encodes CASSLSGNEFNEQFF.

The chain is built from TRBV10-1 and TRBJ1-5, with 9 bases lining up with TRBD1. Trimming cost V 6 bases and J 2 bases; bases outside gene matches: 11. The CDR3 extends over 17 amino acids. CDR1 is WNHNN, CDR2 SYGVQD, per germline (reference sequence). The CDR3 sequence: CASSTGTGRVGNQPQHF. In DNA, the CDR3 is TGCGCCAGCAGCACCGGGACAGGGCGGGTGGGCAATCAGCCCCAGCATTTT.

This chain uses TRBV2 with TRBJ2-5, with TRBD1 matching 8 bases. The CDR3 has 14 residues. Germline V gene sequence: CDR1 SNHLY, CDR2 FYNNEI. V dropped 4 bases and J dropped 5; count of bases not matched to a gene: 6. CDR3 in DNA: TGTGCCAGCAGTGGCGGGACAGGCCGCGAGACCCAGTACTTC. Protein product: CASSGGTGRETQYF. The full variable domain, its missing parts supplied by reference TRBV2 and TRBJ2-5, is EPEVTQTPSHQVTQMGQEVILRCVPISNHLYFYWYRQILGQKVEFLVSFYNNEISEKSEIFDDQFSVERPDGSNFTLKIRSTKLEDSAMYFCASSGGTGRETQYFGPGTRLLVL.

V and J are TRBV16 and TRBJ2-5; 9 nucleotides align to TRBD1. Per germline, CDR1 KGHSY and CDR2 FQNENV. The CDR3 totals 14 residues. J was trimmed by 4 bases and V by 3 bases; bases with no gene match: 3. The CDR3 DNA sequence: TGTGCCAGCAGCCAGCGGGACAGGGTAGAGACCCAGTACTTC. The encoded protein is CASSQRDRVETQYF.

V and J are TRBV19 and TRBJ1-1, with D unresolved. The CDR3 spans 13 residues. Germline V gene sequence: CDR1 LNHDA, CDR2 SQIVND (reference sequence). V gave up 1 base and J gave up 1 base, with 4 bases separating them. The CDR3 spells CASSIGPNTEAFF. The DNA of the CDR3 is TGTGCCAGTAGTATAGGGCCGAACACTGAAGCTTTCTTT.

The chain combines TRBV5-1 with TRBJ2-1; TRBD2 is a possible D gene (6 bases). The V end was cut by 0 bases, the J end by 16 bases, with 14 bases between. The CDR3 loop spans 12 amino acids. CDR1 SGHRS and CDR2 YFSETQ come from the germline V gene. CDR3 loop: CASSLEAGPCFF. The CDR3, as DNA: TGCGCCAGCAGCTTGGAAGCGGGCCCGTGCTTCTTC. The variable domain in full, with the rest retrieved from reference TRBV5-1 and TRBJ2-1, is KAGVTQTPRYLIKTRGQQVTLSCSPISGHRSVSWYQQTPGQGLQFLFEYFSETQRNKGNFPGRFSGRQFSNSRSEMNVSTLELGDSALYLCASSLEAGPCFFGPGTRLTVL.

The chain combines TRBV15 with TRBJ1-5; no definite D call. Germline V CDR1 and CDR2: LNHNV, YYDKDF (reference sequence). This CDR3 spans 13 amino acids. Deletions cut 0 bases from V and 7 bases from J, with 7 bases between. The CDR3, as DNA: TGTGCCACCAGCAGAGATCGTAGCCAGCCCCAGCATTTT. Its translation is CATSRDRSQPQHF.

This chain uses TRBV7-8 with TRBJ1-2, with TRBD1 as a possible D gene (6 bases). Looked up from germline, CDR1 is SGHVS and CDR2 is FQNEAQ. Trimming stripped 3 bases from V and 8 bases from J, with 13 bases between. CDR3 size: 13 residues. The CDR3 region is CASSLAGAWGYTF. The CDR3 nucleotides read TGTGCCAGCAGCTTGGCAGGGGCGTGGGGCTACACCTTC.

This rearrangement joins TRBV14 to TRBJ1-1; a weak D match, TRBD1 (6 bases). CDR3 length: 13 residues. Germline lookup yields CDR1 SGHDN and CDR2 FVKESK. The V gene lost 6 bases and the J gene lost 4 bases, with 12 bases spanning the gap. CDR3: CASRGGGTTEAFF. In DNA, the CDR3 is TGTGCCAGCAGAGGGGGGGGGACCACTGAAGCTTTCTTT.

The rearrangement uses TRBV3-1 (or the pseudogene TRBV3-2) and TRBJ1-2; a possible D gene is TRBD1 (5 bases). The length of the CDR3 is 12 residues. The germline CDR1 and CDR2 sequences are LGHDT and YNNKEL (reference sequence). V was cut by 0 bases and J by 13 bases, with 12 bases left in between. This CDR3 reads CASSQEFRVCTF. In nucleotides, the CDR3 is TGTGCCAGCAGCCAAGAGTTCAGGGTGTGCACCTTC.

The CDR3 sequence: CASSIEQGAPSNQPQHF. The CDR3, as DNA: TGTGCCAGTAGTATAGAACAGGGGGCTCCTAGCAATCAGCCCCAGCATTTT. This chain connects TRBV19 to TRBJ1-5; 9 nucleotides match TRBD1. The CDR3 has 17 amino acids. The V and J ends lost 0 bases and 0 bases, in that order; junction bases with no gene match: 3. Germline values: CDR1 LNHDA, CDR2 SQIVND (reference sequence). The full variable domain, in which reference TRBV19 and TRBJ1-5 provide the parts outside the CDR3, is DGGITQSPKYLFRKEGQNVTLSCEQNLNHDAMYWYRQDPGQGLRLIYYSQIVNDFQKGDIAEGYSVSREKKESFPLTVTSAQKNPTAFYLCASSIEQGAPSNQPQHFGDGTRLSIL.

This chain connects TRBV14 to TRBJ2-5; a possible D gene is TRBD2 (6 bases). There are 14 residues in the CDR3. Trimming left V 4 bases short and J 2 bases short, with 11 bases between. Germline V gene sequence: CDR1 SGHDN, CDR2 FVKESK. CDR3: CASSPRGGQETQYF. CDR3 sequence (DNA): TGTGCCAGCAGCCCCCGGGGAGGACAAGAGACCCAGTACTTC.